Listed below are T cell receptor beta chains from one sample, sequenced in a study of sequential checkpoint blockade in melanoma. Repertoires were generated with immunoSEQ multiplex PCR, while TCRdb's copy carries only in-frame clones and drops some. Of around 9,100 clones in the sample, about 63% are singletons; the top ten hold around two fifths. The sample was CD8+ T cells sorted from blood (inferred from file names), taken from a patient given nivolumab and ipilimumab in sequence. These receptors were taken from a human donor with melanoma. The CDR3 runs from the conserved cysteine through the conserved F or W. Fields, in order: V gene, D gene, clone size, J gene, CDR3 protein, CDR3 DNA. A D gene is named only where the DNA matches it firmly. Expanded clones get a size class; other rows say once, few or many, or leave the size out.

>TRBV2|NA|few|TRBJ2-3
CASSEAVPSGETDTQYF
TGTGCCAGCAGTGAAGCCGTCCCCTCCGGGGAGACAGATACGCAGTATTTT
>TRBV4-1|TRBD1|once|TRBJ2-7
CASSQADRPDEQYF
TGCGCCAGCAGCCAAGCGGACAGGCCGGACGAGCAGTACTTC
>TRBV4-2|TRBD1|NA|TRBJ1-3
CAREGGSISGNTIYF
TGTGCCAGAGAAGGGGGCAGTATCTCTGGAAACACCATATATTTT
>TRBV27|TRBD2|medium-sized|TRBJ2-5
CASSLGLAGAINPKETQYF
TGTGCCAGCAGTTTGGGACTAGCGGGGGCTATAAACCCCAAAGAGACCCAGTACTTC
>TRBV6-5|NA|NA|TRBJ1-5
CASSLTEPHQPQHF
TGTGCCAGCAGTTTGACAGAGCCCCATCAGCCCCAGCATTTT
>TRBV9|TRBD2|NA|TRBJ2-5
CASDPGGTPETQYF
TGTGCCAGCGATCCGGGGGGTACCCCGGAGACCCAGTACTTC
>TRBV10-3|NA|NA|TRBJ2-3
CAINPRGYETDTQYF
TGTGCCATCAATCCCAGGGGTTACGAAACAGATACGCAGTATTTT
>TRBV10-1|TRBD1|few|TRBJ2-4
CASSESPTGTKNIQYF
TGCGCCAGCAGTGAGTCCCCGACAGGGACCAAAAACATTCAGTACTTC
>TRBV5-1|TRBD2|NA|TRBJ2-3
CASLAGSTSTDTQYF
TGCGCCAGCCTAGCGGGGTCGACTAGCACAGATACGCAGTATTTT
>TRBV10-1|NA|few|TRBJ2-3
CASSESQGIGADTQYF
TGCGCCAGCAGTGAGTCGCAGGGGATCGGCGCAGATACGCAGTATTTT
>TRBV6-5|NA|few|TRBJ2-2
CASSYGPGFGELFF
TGTGCCAGCAGTTATGGCCCAGGGTTCGGGGAGCTGTTTTTT
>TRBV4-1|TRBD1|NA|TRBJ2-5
CASSQLRDRGETQYF
TGCGCCAGCAGCCAGCTCCGGGACAGGGGTGAGACCCAGTACTTC
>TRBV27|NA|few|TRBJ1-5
CASSLGGERQPQHF
TGTGCCAGCAGTTTAGGAGGGGAGCGTCAGCCCCAGCATTTT
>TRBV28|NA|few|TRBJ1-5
CASSATGINQPQHF
TGTGCCAGCAGTGCCACAGGGATCAATCAGCCCCAGCATTTT
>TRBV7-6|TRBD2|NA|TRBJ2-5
CASSILAGAKETQYF
TGTGCCAGCAGCATACTAGCGGGGGCCAAAGAGACCCAGTACTTC
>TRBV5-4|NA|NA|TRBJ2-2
CASSPRSTGELFF
TGTGCCAGCAGCCCGAGAAGTACCGGGGAGCTGTTTTTT
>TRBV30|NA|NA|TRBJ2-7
CAWTRVSGPLGEQYF
TGTGCCTGGACCAGGGTGAGCGGGCCTTTGGGCGAGCAGTACTTC
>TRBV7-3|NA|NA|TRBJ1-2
CASSPMGGDYGYTF
TGTGCCAGCAGCCCCATGGGAGGGGACTATGGCTACACCTTC
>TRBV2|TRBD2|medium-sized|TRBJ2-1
CASSVGFGTSPNNEQFF
TGTGCCAGCAGTGTAGGGTTCGGGACTAGTCCCAACAATGAGCAGTTCTTC
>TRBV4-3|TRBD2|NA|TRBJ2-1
CASSQEAGGLYNEQFF
TGCGCCAGCAGCCAAGAGGCGGGGGGCCTCTACAATGAGCAGTTCTTC
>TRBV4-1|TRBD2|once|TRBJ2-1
CASSQVFLAGGQDNEQFF
TGCGCCAGCAGCCAAGTATTTTTAGCGGGGGGGCAGGACAATGAGCAGTTCTTC
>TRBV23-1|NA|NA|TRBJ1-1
CASSQGMNTEAFF
TGCGCCAGCAGCCAAGGCATGAACACTGAAGCTTTCTTT
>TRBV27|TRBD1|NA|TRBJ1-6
CASSLYGTANSPLHF
TGTGCCAGCAGTTTATACGGGACAGCAAATTCACCCCTCCACTTT
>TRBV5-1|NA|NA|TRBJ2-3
CASSFRVPDTQYF
TGCGCCAGCAGCTTCAGGGTGCCAGATACGCAGTATTTT
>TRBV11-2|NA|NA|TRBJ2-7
CASSLFKGKDEQYF
TGTGCCAGCAGCTTATTTAAGGGGAAGGACGAGCAGTACTTC
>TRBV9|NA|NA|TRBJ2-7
CASSDRYDAYEQYF
TGTGCCAGCAGTGACAGGTATGATGCGTACGAGCAGTACTTC
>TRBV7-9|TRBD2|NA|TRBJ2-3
CASSQGLAVPPGTDTQYF
TGTGCCAGCAGCCAGGGACTAGCGGTACCGCCGGGCACAGATACGCAGTATTTT
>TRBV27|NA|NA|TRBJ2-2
CASSLSSDVGTGELFF
TGTGCCAGCAGTTTATCGAGCGACGTCGGTACCGGGGAGCTGTTTTTT
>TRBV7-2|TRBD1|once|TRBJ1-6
CASSLRQGAHYNSPLHF
TGTGCCAGCAGCTTACGACAGGGAGCCCACTATAATTCACCCCTCCACTTT
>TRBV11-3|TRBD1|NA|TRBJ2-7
CASSLDRGNNEQYF
TGTGCCAGCAGCCTGGACAGGGGCAACAACGAGCAGTACTTC
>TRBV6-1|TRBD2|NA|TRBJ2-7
CASSDPGGGDEQYF
TGTGCCAGCAGTGACCCGGGGGGAGGGGACGAGCAGTACTTC
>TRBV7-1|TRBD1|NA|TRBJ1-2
CASSLRPGTDYGYTF
TGTGCCAGCAGCCTCAGACCCGGGACAGACTATGGCTACACCTTC
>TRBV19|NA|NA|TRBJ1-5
CASSIVGNQPQHF
TGTGCCAGTAGTATAGTCGGCAATCAGCCCCAGCATTTT
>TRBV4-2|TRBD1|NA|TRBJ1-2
CASSQDDRGGYGYTF
TGTGCCAGCAGCCAAGATGACAGGGGAGGCTATGGCTACACCTTC
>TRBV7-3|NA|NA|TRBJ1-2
CATPLGPRLLGYTF
TGTGCCACACCTTTGGGCCCTCGGCTCTTAGGCTACACCTTC
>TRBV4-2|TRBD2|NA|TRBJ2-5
CASSQIGTSTETQYF
TGTGCCAGCAGCCAAATCGGGACTAGCACAGAGACCCAGTACTTC
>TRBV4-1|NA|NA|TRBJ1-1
CASSQEPTGNTEAFF
TGCGCCAGCAGCCAAGAGCCGACAGGGAACACTGAAGCTTTCTTT
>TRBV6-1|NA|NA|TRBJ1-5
CASIPGGGNQPQHF
TGTGCCAGCATCCCTGGGGGCGGCAATCAGCCCCAGCATTTT
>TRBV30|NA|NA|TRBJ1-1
CASSQGSTEAFF
TGTGCCAGCAGCCAGGGCAGCACTGAAGCTTTCTTT
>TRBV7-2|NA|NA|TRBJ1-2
CASSHPETGPNYGYTF
TGTGCCAGCAGCCATCCAGAAACAGGGCCTAACTATGGCTACACCTTC
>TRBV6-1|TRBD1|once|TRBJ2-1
CASSEGTGPYNEQFF
TGTGCCAGCAGCGAAGGGACAGGACCTTACAATGAGCAGTTCTTC
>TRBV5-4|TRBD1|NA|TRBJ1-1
CASSLGQGGTEAFF
TGTGCCAGCAGCTTGGGACAGGGCGGGACTGAAGCTTTCTTT
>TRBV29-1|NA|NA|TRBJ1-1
CSVGGHGTEAFF
TGCAGCGTTGGGGGCCACGGGACTGAAGCTTTCTTT
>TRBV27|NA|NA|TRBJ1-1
CASSLSLGGLTEAFF
TGTGCCAGCAGTTTATCGCTGGGGGGGCTGACTGAAGCTTTCTTT
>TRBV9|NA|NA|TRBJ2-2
CASSAPDSNTGELFF
TGTGCCAGCAGCGCCCCCGACTCGAACACCGGGGAGCTGTTTTTT
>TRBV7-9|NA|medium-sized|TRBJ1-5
CASSSGGNQPQHF
TGTGCCAGCAGCTCCGGGGGCAATCAGCCCCAGCATTTT
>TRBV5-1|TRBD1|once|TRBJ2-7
CASSLTGDPTYEQYF
TGCGCCAGCAGCTTGACAGGGGACCCTACCTACGAGCAGTACTTC
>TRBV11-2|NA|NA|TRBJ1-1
CASSETGLTEAFF
TGTGCCAGCAGCGAAACAGGGCTCACTGAAGCTTTCTTT
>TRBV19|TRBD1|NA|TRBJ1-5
CASSWAGTGRFQPQHF
TGTGCCAGTAGTTGGGCCGGGACAGGGAGGTTTCAGCCCCAGCATTTT
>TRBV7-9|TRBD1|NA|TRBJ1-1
CASSQGGGTEAFF
TGTGCCAGCAGCCAAGGGGGCGGCACTGAAGCTTTCTTT
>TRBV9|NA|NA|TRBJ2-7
CASSVAGVSDEQYF
TGTGCCAGCAGCGTAGCAGGGGTCTCCGACGAGCAGTACTTC
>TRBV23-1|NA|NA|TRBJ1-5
CASSQDRNSNQPQHF
TGCGCCAGCAGTCAAGACAGGAATAGCAATCAGCCCCAGCATTTT
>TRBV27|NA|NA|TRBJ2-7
CASSPRDGTPPYEQYF
TGTGCCAGCAGTCCCCGGGACGGGACTCCCCCCTACGAGCAGTACTTC